The present entry profiles one T cell receptor beta chain with its context. Its target is unknown. This record belongs to a study of post-analysis software for immune sequencing data. Overall study: Recorded disease courses covered relapsing-remitting, secondary progressive and progressive-relapsing multiple sclerosis. Some patients had no subtype annotation.

TCR beta cDNA libraries included unique molecular identifiers. T cells, about 0.95 to 11 million of them, yielded about 500,000 cDNA molecules. TCRdb reanalysed the PCR reads using MiXCR and keeps one entry per CDR3 protein. The sample has 450,000 to 650,000 distinct CDR3 sequences, around 40% seen once. Study findings and constraints: People with multiple sclerosis had a significantly lower normalized Chao1 diversity than controls did. The authors found that F measure strongly co-clustered same-batch samples. Among roughly 5 TRBV segments more frequent in patients than controls were TRBV5-6, TRBV5-1 and TRBV20-1.

CDR1 SGHRS and CDR2 YFSETQ come from the germline V gene. This CDR3 has 15 amino acids. Deletions cut 0 bases from V and 3 bases from J, with 13 bases between. The sample comprised blood. The chain employs TRBV5-1 and TRBJ2-7; D gene ambiguous. The receptor was derived from a girl between 10 and 17 years old with multiple sclerosis. The CDR3 sequence: CASSLGGYMDYEQYF. The CDR3, as DNA: TGCGCCAGCAGCTTGGGGGGATACATGGACTACGAGCAGTACTTC.